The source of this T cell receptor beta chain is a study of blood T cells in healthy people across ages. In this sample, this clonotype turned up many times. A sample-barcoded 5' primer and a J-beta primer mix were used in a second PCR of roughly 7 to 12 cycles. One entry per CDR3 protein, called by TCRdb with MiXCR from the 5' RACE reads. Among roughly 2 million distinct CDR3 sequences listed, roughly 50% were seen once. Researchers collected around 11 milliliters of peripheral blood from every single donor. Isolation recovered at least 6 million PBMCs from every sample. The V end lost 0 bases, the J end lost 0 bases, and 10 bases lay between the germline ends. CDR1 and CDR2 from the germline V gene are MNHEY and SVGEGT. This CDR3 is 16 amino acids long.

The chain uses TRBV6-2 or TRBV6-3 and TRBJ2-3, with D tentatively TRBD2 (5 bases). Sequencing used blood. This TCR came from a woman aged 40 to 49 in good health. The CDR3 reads CASSYSSGSSTDTQYF. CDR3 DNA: TGTGCCAGCAGTTACTCGTCGGGGTCCAGCACAGATACGCAGTATTTT.